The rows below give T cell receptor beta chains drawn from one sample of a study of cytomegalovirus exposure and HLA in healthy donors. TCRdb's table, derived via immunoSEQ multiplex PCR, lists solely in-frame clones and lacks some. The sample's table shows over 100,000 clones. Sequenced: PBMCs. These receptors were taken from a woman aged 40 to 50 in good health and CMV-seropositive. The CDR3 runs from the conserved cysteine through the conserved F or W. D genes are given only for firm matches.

CASRKPGQGGVGYTF,TGTGCCAGCAGAAAACCGGGACAGGGGGGCGTTGGCTACACCTTC,15,TRBD1,TRBJ1-2,TRBV2
CASSLGGGADTQYF,TGTGCCAGCAGCTTAGGCGGGGGGGCCGATACGCAGTATTTT,14,TRBD2,TRBJ2-3,TRBV7-3
CASSFTYEARGKGDTEAFF,TGTGCCAGCAGCTTCACTTACGAGGCCAGGGGGAAGGGGGACACTGAAGCTTTCTTT,19,TRBD1,TRBJ1-1,TRBV11-3
CASSPGTEFYEQYF,TGTGCCAGTAGTCCCGGGACAGAATTCTACGAGCAGTACTTC,14,TRBD1,TRBJ2-7,TRBV19
CASSDRRLAGGLGSEQFF,TGTGCCAGCAGTGACCGTCGACTAGCGGGAGGGCTTGGTAGTGAGCAGTTCTTC,18,TRBD2,TRBJ2-1,TRBV25-1
CASSSGGSNQPQHF,TGTGCCAGCAGTTCCGGGGGGAGCAATCAGCCCCAGCATTTT,14,-,TRBJ1-5,TRBV6-1
CASLTYRVHYEQYF,TGTGCCAGCTTAACTTACAGGGTCCACTACGAGCAGTACTTC,14,-,TRBJ2-7,TRBV2
CASSLWGQGNTGELFF,TGCGCCAGCAGCTTGTGGGGACAGGGGAACACCGGGGAGCTGTTTTTT,16,TRBD1,TRBJ2-2,TRBV5-1
CASSVVVADTQYF,TGTGCCAGCAGCGTAGTAGTAGCAGATACGCAGTATTTT,13,-,TRBJ2-3,TRBV9
CASSMGTGGQDEQFF,TGTGCCAGTAGCATGGGGACAGGGGGCCAAGATGAGCAGTTCTTC,15,TRBD1,TRBJ2-1,TRBV19
CASTLGGLGQPQHF,TGTGCCAGCACCCTCGGGGGGCTGGGTCAGCCCCAGCATTTT,14,-,TRBJ1-5,TRBV2
CASSPEQGGQPQHF,TGTGCCAGCTCACCAGAACAGGGTGGCCAGCCCCAGCATTTT,14,-,TRBJ1-5,TRBV18
CASSVSASGSAEQYF,TGTGCCAGCAGCGTATCAGCTAGCGGGAGTGCCGAGCAGTACTTC,15,TRBD2,TRBJ2-7,TRBV9
CASSLEEVPYNEQFF,TGCGCCAGCAGCCTGGAGGAGGTCCCCTACAATGAGCAGTTCTTC,15,-,TRBJ2-1,TRBV4-1
CASSLARMSSGVTDTQYF,TGTGCCAGCAGCTTAGCGCGTATGTCTAGCGGGGTCACAGATACGCAGTATTTT,18,TRBD2,TRBJ2-3,TRBV7-6
CASSQEGVGTDTQYF,TGCGCCAGCAGCCAAGAAGGAGTGGGCACAGATACGCAGTATTTT,15,-,TRBJ2-3,TRBV4-1
CATSRDTTGQETQYF,TGTGCCACCAGCAGAGATACGACAGGCCAAGAGACCCAGTACTTC,15,-,TRBJ2-5,TRBV15
CATSRDRVSYEQYF,TGTGCCACCAGCAGGGACAGGGTCTCCTACGAGCAGTACTTC,14,TRBD1,TRBJ2-7,TRBV15
CSVGGRANTGELFF,TGCAGCGTTGGGGGCAGGGCGAACACCGGGGAGCTGTTTTTT,14,-,TRBJ2-2,TRBV29-1
CASSVVAGNVYEQYF,TGTGCCAGCAGTGTGGTGGCAGGGAATGTCTACGAGCAGTACTTC,15,-,TRBJ2-7,TRBV6-1
CASRARVSSGELFF,TGTGCCAGCAGGGCCAGGGTGTCGTCCGGGGAGCTGTTTTTT,14,-,TRBJ2-2,TRBV27
CASRGGVTNEKLFF,TGTGCCAGCCGTGGGGGGGTCACTAATGAAAAACTGTTTTTT,14,-,TRBJ1-4,TRBV21-1
CASSGDRPIMNTEAFF,TGTGCCAGCAGCGGGGACAGGCCAATCATGAACACTGAAGCTTTCTTT,16,TRBD1,TRBJ1-1,TRBV5-6
CATSRDSLAGDARALHNEQFF,TGTGCCACCAGCAGAGATTCACTAGCGGGAGATGCACGGGCCCTTCACAATGAGCAGTTCTTC,21,TRBD2,TRBJ2-1,TRBV15
CAWKGGGGETQYF,TGTGCCTGGAAAGGGGGGGGAGGGGAGACCCAGTACTTC,13,-,TRBJ2-5,TRBV30
CASSLGTSGGEQYF,TGTGCCAGCAGTTTAGGGACTAGCGGGGGGGAGCAGTACTTC,14,TRBD2,TRBJ2-7,TRBV28
CASSLFQRRSTGELFF,TGTGCCAGCAGCTTATTCCAGCGGAGGAGTACCGGGGAGCTGTTTTTT,16,-,TRBJ2-2,TRBV7-2
CASSLANQRNTIYF,TGTGCCAGCAGCTTAGCCAATCAAAGAAACACCATATATTTT,14,-,TRBJ1-3,TRBV7-2
CASSFGFNRETQYF,TGTGCCAGCAGTTTTGGATTCAACAGGGAGACCCAGTACTTC,14,-,TRBJ2-5,TRBV28
CASSYSGRASYGYTF,TGTGCCAGCAGTTACTCGGGCAGGGCCTCCTATGGCTACACCTTC,15,-,TRBJ1-2,TRBV6-5
CASSAGQMGHQPQHF,TGTGCCAGCAGTGCGGGACAGATGGGGCATCAGCCCCAGCATTTT,15,TRBD1,TRBJ1-5,TRBV6-1
CASSLVSGGITDTQYF,TGCGCCAGCAGCTTGGTTAGCGGGGGCATCACAGATACGCAGTATTTT,16,TRBD2,TRBJ2-3,TRBV5-1
CATSPATNEKLFF,TGTGCCACCTCACCCGCAACTAATGAAAAACTGTTTTTT,13,-,TRBJ1-4,TRBV18
CSVEMSYEQYF,TGCAGCGTTGAGATGAGCTACGAGCAGTACTTC,11,-,TRBJ2-7,TRBV29-1
CASSPIQGPGTEAFF,TGTGCCAGCAGTCCTATACAGGGTCCAGGGACTGAAGCTTTCTTT,15,-,TRBJ1-1,TRBV6-5
CSVGGQKYEQYF,TGCAGCGTTGGTGGACAGAAATACGAGCAGTACTTC,12,-,TRBJ2-7,TRBV29-1
CASSLWASGKYEQYF,TGTGCCAGCAGTTTATGGGCTAGCGGGAAATACGAGCAGTACTTC,15,TRBD2,TRBJ2-7,TRBV27
CASSLVGGTDTEAFF,TGCGCCAGCAGCTTGGTTGGGGGGACGGACACTGAAGCTTTCTTT,15,-,TRBJ1-1,TRBV5-1
CASSPGTAYMNTEAFF,TGTGCCAGCAGTCCCGGGACAGCCTACATGAACACTGAAGCTTTCTTT,16,TRBD1,TRBJ1-1,TRBV28
CASSIGGGASYNEQFF,TGTGCCAGCAGCATAGGAGGCGGGGCTTCCTACAATGAGCAGTTCTTC,16,-,TRBJ2-1,TRBV2
CASSDGRATDTQYF,TGTGCCAGCAGTGACGGGAGGGCCACAGATACGCAGTATTTT,14,TRBD2,TRBJ2-3,TRBV6-4
CASSITVAYQETQYF,TGTGCCAGTAGTATAACGGTCGCGTACCAAGAGACCCAGTACTTC,15,-,TRBJ2-5,TRBV19
CASSTPSGGAGTEQYF,TGTGCCAGTAGTACCCCCTCGGGCGGGGCCGGGACGGAGCAGTACTTC,16,-,TRBJ2-7,TRBV19
CASSRQGMGETQYF,TGTGCCAGCAGCAGACAGGGGATGGGAGAGACCCAGTACTTC,14,TRBD1,TRBJ2-5,TRBV11-2
CASRPEGGHNEQFF,TGTGCCAGCCGTCCCGAAGGAGGGCACAATGAGCAGTTCTTC,14,-,TRBJ2-1,TRBV6-5
CASSSTLGKLFF,TGTGCCAGCAGTTCCACTCTCGGAAAACTGTTTTTT,12,-,TRBJ1-4,TRBV6-5
CASSLRGYLNQPQHF,TGTGCCAGCAGTTTAAGGGGGTATCTCAATCAGCCCCAGCATTTT,15,-,TRBJ1-5,TRBV27
CAWSTGMTGNTEAFF,TGTGCCTGGAGTACGGGCATGACAGGGAACACTGAAGCTTTCTTT,15,-,TRBJ1-1,TRBV30
CASSLGRTGSDTQYF,TGTGCCAGCAGCTTAGGGCGGACAGGGTCAGATACGCAGTATTTT,15,TRBD1,TRBJ2-3,TRBV7-8